Listed below are T cell receptor beta chains from one sample, sequenced in a study of blood T cell repertoires in COVID-19. The data were produced by immunoSEQ multiplex PCR, yet TCRdb's version contains in-frame clones alone and is incomplete. Among more than 85,000 clones listed, around 90% were seen once. The sequencing sample was made of peripheral blood. Source of these receptors: a man aged 45-65 years with active or convalescent COVID-19. The CDR3 runs from the conserved cysteine through the conserved F or W. D genes are given only for firm matches. Rows may omit the clone size; those that give it use once, few, many or a size class.

size: NA; D: NA; V: TRBV7-9; J: TRBJ2-2; CDR3: CASSLAQDTGELFF; DNA: TGTGCCAGCAGCTTAGCTCAGGACACCGGGGAGCTGTTTTTT
size: NA; D: TRBD2; V: TRBV10-1; J: TRBJ2-2; CDR3: CASSPGGLGGELFF; DNA: TGCGCCAGCTCCCCGGGGGGGCTGGGCGGGGAGCTGTTTTTT
size: once; D: TRBD2; V: TRBV5-1; J: TRBJ2-3; CDR3: CASSIQTSGGPDTQYF; DNA: TGCGCCAGCAGCATACAGACTAGCGGTGGTCCAGATACGCAGTATTTT
size: NA; D: NA; V: TRBV7-9; J: TRBJ2-7; CDR3: CASSLGGTYEQYF; DNA: TGTGCCAGCAGCTTAGGCGGAACCTACGAGCAGTACTTC
size: NA; D: NA; V: TRBV6-5; J: TRBJ1-1; CDR3: CASSLGHWLVFF; DNA: TGTGCCAGCAGCCTTGGACATTGGTTGGTTTTCTTT
size: NA; D: TRBD2; V: TRBV27; J: TRBJ2-3; CDR3: CASSYRLAGGSVDTQYF; DNA: TGTGCCAGCAGTTACAGACTAGCGGGGGGGTCGGTAGATACGCAGTATTTT
size: NA; D: NA; V: TRBV30; J: TRBJ2-7; CDR3: CAWSVRYEQYF; DNA: TGTGCCTGGAGTGTCCGCTACGAGCAGTACTTC
size: few; D: NA; V: TRBV19; J: TRBJ1-5; CDR3: CASSIEDGDNQPQHF; DNA: TGTGCCAGTAGTATAGAGGACGGGGACAATCAGCCCCAGCATTTT
size: NA; D: NA; V: TRBV19; J: TRBJ1-3; CDR3: CASSPLSSGNTIYF; DNA: TGTGCCAGTAGTCCTCTGAGCTCTGGAAACACCATATATTTT
size: NA; D: NA; V: TRBV6-1; J: TRBJ1-1; CDR3: CASSEVGVNTEAFF; DNA: TGTGCCAGCAGTGAAGTCGGGGTGAACACTGAAGCTTTCTTT
size: once; D: NA; V: TRBV9; J: TRBJ2-1; CDR3: CASSVEEGYYNEQFF; DNA: TGTGCCAGCAGCGTAGAAGAGGGTTACTACAATGAGCAGTTCTTC
size: NA; D: NA; V: TRBV24-1; J: TRBJ2-6; CDR3: CATSDPGSGANVLTF; DNA: TGTGCCACCAGTGACCCAGGGTCTGGGGCCAACGTCCTGACTTTC
size: NA; D: NA; V: TRBV28; J: TRBJ2-3; CDR3: CASSLWGRTSTDTQYF; DNA: TGTGCCAGCAGTTTGTGGGGCAGAACTAGCACAGATACGCAGTATTTT
size: once; D: TRBD1; V: TRBV24-1; J: TRBJ1-4; CDR3: CATSDTRTGVNEKLFF; DNA: TGTGCCACCAGTGATACCCGGACAGGGGTTAATGAAAAACTGTTTTTT
size: NA; D: NA; V: TRBV18; J: TRBJ2-1; CDR3: CATRERSSSYNEQFF; DNA: TGTGCCACCCGGGAGAGATCGAGCTCCTACAATGAGCAGTTCTTC
size: NA; D: TRBD1; V: TRBV27; J: TRBJ1-4; CDR3: CASRALGQQNEKLFF; DNA: TGTGCCAGCAGAGCACTGGGACAGCAGAATGAAAAACTGTTTTTT
size: NA; D: NA; V: TRBV27; J: TRBJ1-6; CDR3: CASSLSAPTEYNSPLHF; DNA: TGTGCCAGCAGTTTATCCGCCCCGACAGAATATAATTCACCCCTCCACTTT
size: NA; D: TRBD2; V: TRBV6-5; J: TRBJ2-3; CDR3: CASRTSGGTDTQYF; DNA: TGTGCCAGCAGGACTAGCGGGGGCACAGATACGCAGTATTTT
size: NA; D: NA; V: TRBV4-1; J: TRBJ2-5; CDR3: CASSNPGQETQYF; DNA: TGCGCCAGCAGCAACCCGGGACAAGAGACCCAGTACTTC
size: NA; D: NA; V: TRBV7-2; J: TRBJ2-1; CDR3: CASSFDLSSYNEQFF; DNA: TGTGCCAGCAGCTTTGACTTATCCTCCTACAATGAGCAGTTCTTC